Listed here are 28 T cell receptor beta chains from one sample, sequenced in a study of blood T cell repertoires in COVID-19. Data came from immunoSEQ multiplex PCR; TCRdb stores just in-frame clones and leaves some out. The sample includes roughly 200,000 clones, roughly 84% of them seen just once. The sample taken for sequencing was PBMCs or T cells enriched from blood (not recorded which). These TCRs come from a woman in her thirties who had been exposed to COVID-19.

The CDR3 loop is CATSREGGQMNTEAFF. DNA for the CDR3: TGTGCCACCAGCAGAGAGGGGGGACAGATGAACACTGAAGCTTTCTTT. V usage is TRBV15 and J usage is TRBJ1-1, with 7 bases matching TRBD1. Per the germline V gene, CDR1 is LNHNV and CDR2 is YYDKDF (reference sequence). This CDR3 region has 16 residues. J gave up 0 bases and V 0 bases, and 4 bases lay outside the gene matches.

The chain combines TRBV29-1 with TRBJ1-2, with D perhaps matching TRBD1 (5 bases). Between the trimmed V and J ends, which lost 4 bases and 5 bases, there was a span of 14 bases. CDR1 is SQVTM and CDR2 is ANQGSEA in the germline V gene. The CDR3 is 13 residues long. DNA of the CDR3: TGCAGCGTTGGCCCCTCAGGGAATTATGGCTACACCTTC. Protein: CSVGPSGNYGYTF.

The chain employs TRBV7-2 and TRBJ1-5; the match to TRBD1 covers 9 bases. V lost 4 bases and J lost 6; bases outside the gene matches: 7. The CDR3 contains 15 residues. Germline V lookup: CDR1 SGHTA, CDR2 FQGNSA. The DNA of the CDR3 is TGTGCCAGCAGCTCCCGGACAGGGGAGGCTCAGCCCCAGCATTTT. The encoded protein is CASSSRTGEAQPQHF.

The gene calls are TRBV6-5 and TRBJ1-1, with 7 bases lining up with TRBD1. The CDR3 is 12 residues long. Germline V gene sequence: CDR1 MNHEY, CDR2 SVGAGI. The V segment lost 10 bases and the J segment 10 bases; nucleotides outside the gene matches: 12. The CDR3 DNA sequence: TGTGCCACCTACAATCTACAGGGGCGAGCTTTCTTT. Translated, it gives CATYNLQGRAFF.

The chain recombines TRBV27 with TRBJ2-5; 8 nucleotides match TRBD1. The germline V gene has CDR1 MNHEY and CDR2 SMNVEV (reference sequence). The CDR3 spans 15 residues. V lost 6 bases to trimming and J lost 2 bases; unmatched junction nucleotides: 8. The CDR3 region has the DNA TGTGCCAGCAGGCAGTTAACAGGGGGGCAAGAGACCCAGTACTTC. It codes for CASRQLTGGQETQYF.

This chain uses TRBV10-3 with TRBJ1-3; D gene ambiguous. The CDR3 covers 13 residues. Germline V gene sequence: CDR1 ENHRY, CDR2 SYGVKD. V lost 10 bases and J lost 0, with 10 bases in between. The CDR3 reads CATLRDSGNTIYF. The CDR3 region has the DNA TGTGCCACGCTACGAGACTCTGGAAACACCATATATTTT.

The rearrangement joins TRBV6-1 to TRBJ1-5; the D gene is possibly TRBD1 (5 bases). CDR1 is MNHNS, CDR2 SASEGT, per germline. There are 15 residues in the CDR3. The ends were cut back, 2 bases at V and 5 bases at J, with 13 bases in the middle. In DNA, the CDR3 is TGTGCCAGCAGTGAACGTCTCGGGGGAGATCAGCCCCAGCATTTT. Translating it yields CASSERLGGDQPQHF.

The V and J genes are TRBV10-2 and TRBJ2-2; the match to TRBD2 covers 11 bases. The CDR3 is 16 amino acids. The V and J ends lost 5 bases and 1 base, in that order; junction bases with no gene match: 3. The germline CDR1 and CDR2 sequences are WSHSY and SAAADI. CDR3 protein: CASSFGLAGNTGELFF. The CDR3 coding sequence is TGCGCCAGCAGTTTCGGACTAGCGGGGAACACCGGGGAGCTGTTTTTT.

As DNA, the CDR3 is TGTGCCAGCAGCTTTGCCGGGACAGGGGGCTACGAGCAGTACTTC. This encodes CASSFAGTGGYEQYF. The rearrangement joins TRBV7-9 to TRBJ2-7; 11 nucleotides match TRBD1. Trimming took 3 bases from V and 3 from J; bases not matched to a gene: 4. Germline V lookup: CDR1 SEHNR, CDR2 FQNEAQ (reference sequence). This CDR3 is built from 15 residues.

The rearrangement joins TRBV19 to TRBJ1-2; a possible D gene is TRBD1 (6 bases). This CDR3 has 14 amino acids. Germline V gene lookup returns CDR1 LNHDA and CDR2 SQIVND (reference sequence). Trimming took off 3 bases at V and 7 bases at J, with 15 bases between the two ends. CDR3 residues: CASSIGYTGFGYTF. For the CDR3, the DNA is TGTGCCAGTAGTATCGGATACACAGGGTTTGGCTACACCTTC.

The gene calls are TRBV24-1 and TRBJ1-5; 11 bases map to TRBD1. This CDR3 has 16 residues. Germline CDR1 and CDR2: KGHDR and SFDVKD. The trim removed 3 bases at V and 2 bases at J, leaving 2 bases unmatched. CDR3 nucleotides: TGTGCCACCAGTGATCCGGGACAGGGGGGCAATCAGCCCCAGCATTTT. Amino acid sequence: CATSDPGQGGNQPQHF.

This clone was counted once. The chain couples TRBV4-3 to TRBJ1-3; D might be TRBD1 (5 bases). CDR1 and CDR2 (germline): LGHNA, YSLEER. This CDR3 is 15 amino acids long. V was shortened by 0 bases and J by 0 bases, with 6 bases between the two germline ends. The CDR3 DNA follows: TGCGCCAGCAGCCAAGAACAGGACTCTGGAAACACCATATATTTT. The encoded protein is CASSQEQDSGNTIYF.

The V call is TRBV12-3 or TRBV12-4, the J call TRBJ2-5; D is possibly TRBD1 (6 bases). The CDR3 extends over 13 amino acids. With 5 bases removed from V and 4 bases from J, the gap between germline ends came to 11 bases. CDR3 amino acids: CASSLQGRETQYF. CDR3 bases: TGTGCCAGCAGTCTACAGGGAAGAGAGACCCAGTACTTC.

The chain recombines TRBV27 with TRBJ2-2, with 10 bases lining up with TRBD1. In germline, CDR1 is MNHEY, CDR2 SMNVEV (reference sequence). There are 14 residues in the CDR3. With 11 bases clipped from V and 6 bases from J, the junction kept 9 bases outside the gene matches. This CDR3 reads CAQGRDRGAGELFF. CDR3 bases: TGTGCCCAAGGCCGGGACAGGGGAGCCGGGGAGCTGTTTTTT.

The CDR3 loop is CASSWRAYEQYF. Written as DNA, the CDR3 is TGTGCCAGCAGTTGGAGAGCCTACGAGCAGTACTTC. J is TRBJ2-7 and V is TRBV6-2 or TRBV6-3; the D is unclear. The CDR3 covers 12 residues. CDR1 MNHEY and CDR2 SVGEGT come from the germline V gene. V was shortened by 4 bases and J by 2 bases, with 6 bases between the two germline ends.

J is TRBJ1-1 and V is TRBV18, with TRBD1 matching over 9 bases. The length of the CDR3 is 15 residues. Germline V gene sequence: CDR1 KGHSH, CDR2 LQKENI. Losses at the gene ends were 5 bases for V and 5 bases for J; bases not matched to a gene: 9. The CDR3 is CASSTTTGQGTEAFF. CDR3 in DNA: TGTGCCAGCTCAACGACGACAGGACAGGGGACTGAAGCTTTCTTT.

This chain links TRBV30 with TRBJ2-3; the D gene is possibly TRBD1 (6 bases). From germline, CDR1 is GTSNPN and CDR2 SVGIG (reference sequence). The length of the CDR3 is 14 residues. V shed 4 bases and J shed 4 bases, with 15 bases lying between them. CDR3 loop: CAWTGVYAADTQYF. In DNA, the CDR3 is TGTGCCTGGACAGGGGTGTATGCCGCAGATACGCAGTATTTT.

J is TRBJ1-1 and V is TRBV7-2, with D unclear. CDR1 and CDR2 (germline): SGHTA, FQGNSA. The V gene lost 6 bases and the J gene lost 0 bases, with 14 bases spanning the gap. The CDR3 totals 15 residues. This CDR3 is CASSYLGVMNTEAFF. As DNA, the CDR3 is TGTGCCAGCAGTTATTTAGGAGTCATGAACACTGAAGCTTTCTTT.

The CDR3 sequence is CASSLTPGNTEAFF. For the CDR3, the DNA is TGTGCCAGCAGCTTAACTCCTGGGAACACTGAAGCTTTCTTT. V and J are TRBV7-2 and TRBJ1-1, with D uncertain. The CDR3 sequence is 14 residues long. In germline, CDR1 is SGHTA, CDR2 FQGNSA. The ends were cut back, 2 bases at V and 1 base at J, with 8 bases in the middle.

The rearrangement uses TRBV19 and TRBJ2-1; 10 bases map to TRBD2. Germline values: CDR1 LNHDA, CDR2 SQIVND (reference sequence). With V trimmed by 7 bases and J by 8 bases, 8 bases remained unmatched. The CDR3 is made up of 14 amino acids. The CDR3 DNA reads TGTGCCAGTAAGCAGCGGGGGGGTATAGATGAGCAGTTCTTC. This encodes CASKQRGGIDEQFF.

This clone was seen once. The rearrangement uses TRBV21-1 and TRBJ1-5. TRBV21-1 counts as a pseudogene. The CDR3 extends over 14 amino acids. In DNA form, the CDR3 reads TGTGCCAGCAGCAAAGAGACCGGGAATCAGCCCCAGCATTTT. Translated: CASSKETGNQPQHF.

The rearrangement links TRBV6-6 to TRBJ1-1, with no clear D. The CDR3 spans 15 residues. Germline assignment: CDR1 MNHNY and CDR2 SVGAGI (reference sequence). Deletions cut 0 bases from V and 7 bases from J, with 15 bases between. CDR3 DNA sequence: TGTGCCAGCAGTTACTCGAAACAGTCTAAAATTGAAGCTTTCTTT. Translating gives CASSYSKQSKIEAFF.

The sample holds one count of this clone. V gene TRBV5-1 combines with J gene TRBJ2-7; D remains ambiguous. V shed 0 bases and J shed 2 bases, with 6 bases lying between them. CDR1 is SGHRS, CDR2 YFSETQ, per germline. CDR3 length: 13 amino acids. The CDR3, as DNA: TGCGCCAGCAGCTTGGACAAAACCTACGAGCAGTACTTC. Translated, it gives CASSLDKTYEQYF.

A note on this clone: The sample contains more than one DNA sequence encoding this CDR3. This chain joins TRBV12-3 or TRBV12-4 and TRBJ2-3; D call uncertain. V was cut by 2 bases and J by 4 bases, with 4 bases left in between. This CDR3 region has 12 residues. CDR3 bases: TGTGCCAGCAGTTTAACGGCAGATACGCAGTATTTT. Its translation is CASSLTADTQYF.

The V call is TRBV6-5, the J call TRBJ2-7; 7 bases line up with TRBD1. The germline gives CDR1 MNHEY, CDR2 SVGAGI. The V and J ends lost 6 bases and 0 bases, in that order; junction bases with no gene match: 8. This CDR3 is built from 15 residues. The CDR3 reads CASRRDRVSSYEQYF. CDR3 coding DNA: TGTGCCAGCAGACGAGACAGGGTGTCCTCCTACGAGCAGTACTTC.

The CDR3 loop reads CASSLGATGGAKGYTF. The DNA of the CDR3 is TGTGCCAGCAGTTTGGGGGCCACAGGGGGCGCGAAGGGCTACACCTTC. V usage is TRBV27 and J usage is TRBJ1-2; 9 nucleotides match TRBD1. The germline V gene encodes CDR1 MNHEY and CDR2 SMNVEV (reference sequence). The CDR3 has 16 amino acids. Trimming removed 3 bases from V and 8 bases from J; junction bases left unmatched: 13.

This clone was recorded once. The rearrangement links TRBV18 to TRBJ1-1; no clear D. This CDR3 is 12 amino acids long. Germline-derived CDR1 and CDR2 are KGHSH and LQKENI. V lost 3 bases and J lost 5, with 7 bases in between. The CDR3 region is CASSPSRTEAFF. The CDR3 region has the DNA TGTGCCAGCTCACCCTCGCGGACTGAAGCTTTCTTT.

The chain has TRBV6-2 or TRBV6-3 and TRBJ2-7, with TRBD2 identical over 7 bases. This CDR3 region has 16 residues. Germline CDR1 is MNHEY and CDR2 is SVGEGT. V shed 2 bases and J 2 bases; nucleotides not matched to a gene: 9. The CDR3 nucleotides read TGTGCCAGCAGTTACCGAACGGGGGGATGGACCTACGAGCAGTACTTC. It specifies CASSYRTGGWTYEQYF.